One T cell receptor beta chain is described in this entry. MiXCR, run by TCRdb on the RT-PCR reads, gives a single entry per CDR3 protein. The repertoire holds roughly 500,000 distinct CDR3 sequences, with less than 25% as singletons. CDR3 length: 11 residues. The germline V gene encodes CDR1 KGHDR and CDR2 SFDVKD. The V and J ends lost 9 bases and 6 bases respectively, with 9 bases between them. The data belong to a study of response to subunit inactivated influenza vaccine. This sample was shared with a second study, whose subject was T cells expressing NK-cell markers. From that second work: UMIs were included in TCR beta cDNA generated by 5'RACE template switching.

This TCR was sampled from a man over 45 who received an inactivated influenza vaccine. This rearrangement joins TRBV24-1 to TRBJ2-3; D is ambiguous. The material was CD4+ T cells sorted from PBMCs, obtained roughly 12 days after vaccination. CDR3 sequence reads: CATQRQDTQYF. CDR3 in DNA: TGTGCCACCCAAAGGCAGGATACGCAGTATTTT.